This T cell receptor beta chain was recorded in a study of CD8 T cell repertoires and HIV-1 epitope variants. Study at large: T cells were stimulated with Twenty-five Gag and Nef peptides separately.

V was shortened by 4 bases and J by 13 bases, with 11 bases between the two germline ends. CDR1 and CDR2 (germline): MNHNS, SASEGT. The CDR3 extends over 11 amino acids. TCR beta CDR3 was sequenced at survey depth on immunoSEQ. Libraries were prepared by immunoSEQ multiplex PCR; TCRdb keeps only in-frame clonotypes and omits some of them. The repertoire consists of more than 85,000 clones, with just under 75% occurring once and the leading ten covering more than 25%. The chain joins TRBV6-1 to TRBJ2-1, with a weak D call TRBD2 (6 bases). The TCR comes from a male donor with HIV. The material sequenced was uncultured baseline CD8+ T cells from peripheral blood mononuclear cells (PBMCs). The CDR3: CASSVREPQFF. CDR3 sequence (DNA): TGTGCCAGCAGTGTGCGGGAACCCCAGTTCTTC.